This section outlines one TCR beta chain sequence together with its context. Its antigen is unknown. This sample was included in a study of identical twins. Broader study findings: Cross-sectional statistics underpinned the conclusions; the same donors were not followed. With beta out-of-frame sequences, excess sharing by twins was weaker. The abundant beta clonotypes from cord blood had fewer insertions, and memory repertoires had none of this.

Addition of a universal primer site occurred through template switching, and cDNA carried unique molecular identifiers. TCRdb re-called the 5' RACE reads through MiXCR, storing one row per CDR3 protein. The sample shows roughly 690,000 distinct CDR3 sequences, around 6.1% of them seen only once. Sequencing was carried out using naive T cells sorted from blood. The receptor was isolated from a man younger than 35 in good health.

Written as DNA, the CDR3 is TGTGCCAGTAGTACTACTAGCGTACAAGAGACCCAGTACTTC. Translation: CASSTTSVQETQYF. The gene calls are TRBV19 and TRBJ2-5, with TRBD2 matching 7 bases. V was pared by 4 bases and J by 2 bases, with 4 bases of the junction left unmatched. This CDR3 has 14 residues. Germline CDR1 and CDR2: LNHDA and SQIVND (reference sequence).